The 12 T cell receptor beta chains reported below all come from one sample, sequenced in a study of vaccination and CD4 T cells after COVID-19. Sequencing of the DNA from cultured CD4+ T cells was carried out with the Oncomine TCR Beta short-read assay. One entry per CDR3 protein, called by TCRdb with MiXCR from the PCR reads. The profile shows about 6,300 distinct CDR3 sequences, approximately 71% of them singletons. Their antigens are not known. Treatment here: approximately nine-day PBMC culture with coronavirus spike peptide pools or control peptides (ViraFEST assay). Sequenced input: CD4+ T cells from blood, cultured in vitro. The receptors were sampled from a human donor who had recovered from COVID-19.

This clonotype was detected a few times. The chain carries TRBV11-2 and TRBJ2-7; maybe TRBD2 (6 bases). Per germline, CDR1 SGHAT and CDR2 FQNNGV. V was trimmed by 0 bases and J by 8 bases, leaving 8 bases between them. CDR3 length: 12 amino acids. CDR3 loop: CASSLEEGKQYF. The CDR3 DNA is TGTGCCAGCAGCTTAGAGGAGGGGAAGCAGTACTTC.

The CDR3 nucleotides are TGTGCCAGCAGTGCCAGGGGTAATCAGCCCCAGCATTTT. Its translation is CASSARGNQPQHF. The chain is built from TRBV6-1 and TRBJ1-5, with a tentative D call TRBD1 (6 bases). Germline V gene data show CDR1 as MNHNS and CDR2 as SASEGT. Deletions cut 4 bases from V and 4 bases from J, with 8 bases between. This CDR3 has 13 residues.

This chain's CDR3 is CSARKTGDYGYTF. CDR3 nucleotides: TGCAGTGCTCGAAAAACAGGGGACTATGGCTACACCTTC. V gene TRBV20-1 combines with J gene TRBJ1-2; 7 bases map to TRBD1. The germline V gene has CDR1 DFQATT and CDR2 SNEGSKA (reference sequence). The CDR3 loop spans 13 amino acids. V gave up 5 bases and J gave up 3 bases; unmatched junction bases: 6.

This clonotype showed up just a few times. This chain connects TRBV7-8 to TRBJ2-6; no reliable D call. Germline CDR1 SGHVS, CDR2 FQNEAQ. The CDR3 has 19 residues. Deletions cut 5 bases from V and 0 bases from J, with 20 bases between. In DNA, the CDR3 is TGTGCCAGCAGCCCCCCACTTTTGGCGGCGTTCTCTGGGGCCAACGTCCTGACTTTC. Its protein is CASSPPLLAAFSGANVLTF.

This clonotype turned up a few times. The rearrangement joins TRBV20-1 to TRBJ1-6, with 7 bases that match TRBD1. The CDR3 is made up of 14 amino acids. Germline V gene data show CDR1 as DFQATT and CDR2 as SNEGSKA (reference sequence). With V trimmed by 3 bases and J by 7 bases, 6 bases remained unmatched. CDR3 region: CSASGGQLNSPLHF. The CDR3 region has the DNA TGCAGTGCTAGTGGGGGACAGTTAAATTCACCCCTCCACTTT.

About this clonotype itself: The junction departs from germline at one end; a sequencing error may be responsible. The chain joins TRBV7-6 to TRBJ1-1; D call uncertain. The V gene's germline CDR1 is SGHVS and CDR2 FNYEAQ. The CDR3 totals 13 residues. CDR3 residues: CASSLREYTEALF. In DNA form, the CDR3 reads TGTGCCAGCAGCCTTAGGGAGTACACTGAAGCTCTCTTT.

V usage is TRBV20-1 and J usage is TRBJ2-5, with 8 bases that match TRBD2. The CDR3 covers 16 residues. Trimming took 0 bases from V and 5 from J; bases not matched to a gene: 11. From germline, CDR1 is DFQATT and CDR2 SNEGSKA (reference sequence). The DNA of the CDR3 is TGCAGTGCTAGAGATCATAGCGGGGCTAGGGAGGAGACCCAGTACTTC. It yields the protein CSARDHSGAREETQYF.

This clonotype turned up a few times. The chain has TRBV20-1 and TRBJ1-2, with a tentative D call TRBD1 (5 bases). This CDR3 has 14 amino acids. Germline CDR1 is DFQATT and CDR2 is SNEGSKA (reference sequence). Trimming cost V 3 bases and J 0 bases, with 11 bases left between them. CDR3 bases: TGCAGTGCTAGCGGGGACGGCCCTAACTATGGCTACACCTTC. Its protein product is CSASGDGPNYGYTF.

The rearrangement links TRBV20-1 to TRBJ2-3, with D unclear. The CDR3 contains 12 residues. Germline V CDR1 and CDR2: DFQATT, SNEGSKA (reference sequence). Trimming left V 5 bases short and J 1 base short, with 7 bases between. The CDR3, as DNA: TGCAGTGCTCCGGGCGGCACAGATACGCAGTATTTT. Protein product: CSAPGGTDTQYF.

The chain couples TRBV10-3 to TRBJ1-5, with D possibly matching TRBD1 (6 bases). CDR3 size: 14 residues. Germline CDR1 ENHRY, CDR2 SYGVKD. Trimming took off 2 bases at V and 4 bases at J, with 9 bases between the two ends. This CDR3 reads CAISEGGGNQPQHF. The CDR3 nucleotides read TGTGCCATCAGTGAGGGAGGGGGAAATCAGCCCCAGCATTTT.

The chain links TRBV15 to TRBJ2-7; 7 bases match TRBD1. V dropped 6 bases and J dropped 7; count of bases not matched to a gene: 15. CDR3 length: 15 amino acids. Per germline, CDR1 LNHNV and CDR2 YYDKDF (reference sequence). CDR3 in amino acids: CATSKGQTLSGEQYF. The CDR3 DNA sequence: TGTGCCACCAGTAAGGGACAGACCCTCTCCGGGGAGCAGTACTTC.

The chain carries TRBV7-2 and TRBJ1-1; a weak D match, TRBD1 (6 bases). Germline-derived CDR1 and CDR2 are SGHTA and FQGNSA. The V end lost 8 bases, the J end lost 4 bases, and 11 bases lay between the germline ends. CDR3 length: 12 amino acids. The CDR3 sequence: CASSGQPTEAFF. The CDR3 DNA is TGTGCCAGCTCTGGACAGCCCACTGAAGCTTTCTTT.